These 5 T cell receptor beta chains share one sample of origin, sequenced in a study of blood T cell repertoires in COVID-19. Repertoires were generated with immunoSEQ multiplex PCR, while TCRdb's copy carries only in-frame clones and drops some. The sample lists tens of thousands of clones, around 86% occurring once. Sample: peripheral blood. The receptors originated from a human donor with active COVID-19. The donor label of this sample is uncertain.

The chain carries TRBV2 and TRBJ1-1; perhaps TRBD1 as D (5 bases). From germline, CDR1 is SNHLY and CDR2 FYNNEI. The CDR3 contains 14 residues. Trimming removed 6 bases from V and 4 bases from J, with 15 bases in between. CDR3 in amino acids: CASRPYGTPTEAFF. For the CDR3, the DNA is TGTGCCAGCAGGCCATACGGGACTCCCACTGAAGCTTTCTTT.

The chain uses TRBV21-1 and TRBJ2-7; the DNA was not used to check the table's D call, TRBD2. TRBV21-1 is a pseudogene segment. The CDR3 runs 12 residues. The CDR3 here is CATLGIGDEQYF. The CDR3 nucleotides are TGTGCCACCCTAGGTATCGGCGACGAGCAGTACTTC.

The chain is built from TRBV19 and TRBJ1-3; D gene ambiguous. Per the germline V gene, CDR1 is LNHDA and CDR2 is SQIVND (reference sequence). V was clipped by 9 bases and J by 4 bases, with 7 bases between them. The CDR3 runs 11 residues. The CDR3 here is CASQRGNTIYF. CDR3 sequence (DNA): TGTGCCAGCCAGAGGGGAAACACCATATATTTT.

This clone was seen once. V is TRBV7-2 and J is TRBJ1-4; D unresolved. The CDR3 has 14 residues. V was trimmed by 5 bases and J by 5 bases, leaving 12 bases between them. Per germline, CDR1 SGHTA and CDR2 FQGNSA. The DNA for the CDR3 is TGTGCCAGCAGCGCAGCGGGAGGAAATGAAAAACTGTTTTTT. Translation: CASSAAGGNEKLFF.

The gene calls are TRBV7-2 and TRBJ2-7; 10 bases align to TRBD2. V lost 5 bases to trimming and J lost 4 bases; unmatched junction nucleotides: 17. Germline loops: CDR1 SGHTA, CDR2 FQGNSA. The CDR3 extends over 18 amino acids. CDR3 DNA: TGTGCCAGCAGCGCCGCAGGGGGGTCTAGCGGGAGCCGGTACGAGCAGTACTTC. As protein: CASSAAGGSSGSRYEQYF.